This T cell receptor beta chain was observed in a study of cytomegalovirus exposure and HLA in healthy donors. General study points: The classifier was said to identify cytomegalovirus status with high specificity and sensitivity.

V was pared by 2 bases and J by 4 bases, with 8 bases of the junction left unmatched. The CDR3 has 16 amino acids. CDR1 is SEHNR, CDR2 FQNEAQ, per germline (reference sequence). With regard to this clone: What it binds is not known.

Sequencing used immunoSEQ multiplex PCR; TCRdb keeps in-frame clones, though not all of them. Altogether 150,000 to 200,000 clones are present, more than 75% being singletons, with the ten largest covering roughly 2.7%. The clonotype originates from a man between 18 and 29 years old in good health and CMV-seropositive. Input material: PBMCs. This rearrangement joins TRBV7-9 to TRBJ2-1, with 7 bases fitting TRBD2. CDR3 nucleotides: TGTGCCAGCAGCTTAATGGGTCTAGCGGCTTACAATGAGCAGTTCTTC. This encodes CASSLMGLAAYNEQFF.